This is a list of T cell receptor beta chains from one sample in a study of blood T cell repertoires in COVID-19. The repertoire was sequenced with immunoSEQ multiplex PCR; TCRdb's copy has only in-frame clones and lacks some. Of around 150,000 clones in the sample, roughly 80% were seen once. The sequenced sample was PBMCs or T cells enriched from blood (not recorded which). All receptors come from a man over 45 who had recovered from COVID-19. Each CDR3 is given with its conserved first and last residue. The D gene is left open where the match is weak. Size values are once, few and many counts, or a class for expanded clones, and some rows have none.

V: TRBV18
D: .
size: .
J: TRBJ1-1
CDR3: CASSRAISTEAFF
DNA: TGTGCCAGCTCACGAGCGATATCCACTGAAGCTTTCTTT

V: TRBV6-5
D: TRBD1
size: .
J: TRBJ1-1
CDR3: CASSYSNRGLSF
DNA: TGTGCCAGCAGTTACTCGAACAGGGGCTTGAGTTTT

V: TRBV5-1
D: TRBD1
size: .
J: TRBJ1-1
CDR3: CASGPGGFGAEAFF
DNA: TGCGCCAGCGGTCCAGGGGGCTTCGGGGCTGAAGCTTTCTTT

V: TRBV3-1/TRBV3-2
D: TRBD1
size: .
J: TRBJ2-1
CDR3: CASSQSGQGAHEQFF
DNA: TGTGCCAGCAGCCAATCCGGACAGGGGGCACATGAGCAGTTCTTC

V: TRBV19
D: .
size: .
J: TRBJ1-5
CDR3: CASSIERGARAFLSNQPQHF
DNA: TGTGCCAGTAGTATAGAACGGGGGGCGCGAGCATTTCTGAGCAATCAGCCCCAGCATTTT

V: TRBV5-4
D: .
size: .
J: TRBJ2-7
CDR3: CASSRGGAREQYF
DNA: TGTGCCAGCAGCAGAGGAGGAGCCCGGGAGCAGTACTTC

V: TRBV25-1
D: .
size: .
J: TRBJ2-2
CDR3: CASSVGPNTGELFF
DNA: TGTGCCAGCAGTGTGGGGCCGAACACCGGGGAGCTGTTTTTT

V: TRBV19
D: TRBD2
size: .
J: TRBJ2-1
CDR3: CASMGTSGGAREQFF
DNA: TGTGCCAGTATGGGGACTAGCGGGGGGGCCAGGGAGCAGTTCTTC

V: TRBV2
D: TRBD1
size: .
J: TRBJ2-7
CDR3: CASRQGGSYEQYF
DNA: TGTGCCAGCAGACAGGGGGGCTCCTACGAGCAGTACTTC

V: TRBV6-6
D: TRBD2
size: .
J: TRBJ2-4
CDR3: CASSYQSSGGTYF
DNA: TGTGCCAGCAGTTACCAATCTAGCGGGGGGACCTACTTC

V: TRBV12-3/TRBV12-4
D: .
size: few
J: TRBJ2-7
CDR3: CASSLAEGYEQYF
DNA: TGTGCCAGCAGTTTAGCGGAGGGGTACGAGCAGTACTTC

V: TRBV14
D: .
size: .
J: TRBJ2-7
CDR3: CASSQDRFVPGGSFFF
DNA: TGTGCCAGCAGCCAAGATCGGTTTGTTCCGGGGGGCTCCTTCTTCTTC

V: TRBV18
D: TRBD1
size: .
J: TRBJ1-2
CDR3: CASSRQGDGYTF
DNA: TGTGCCAGCTCGAGACAGGGGGACGGCTACACCTTC

V: TRBV7-9
D: TRBD1
size: .
J: TRBJ1-2
CDR3: CASSLALLGTVGNYGYTF
DNA: TGTGCCAGCAGCTTAGCGCTACTTGGGACAGTGGGAAACTATGGCTACACCTTC

V: TRBV19
D: TRBD1
size: .
J: TRBJ1-1
CDR3: CASTPTDRGRYTEAFF
DNA: TGTGCCAGTACCCCTACGGACAGGGGGCGCTACACTGAAGCTTTCTTT